Listed below are T cell receptor beta chains from one sample, sequenced in a study of T cell responses to AZD1222 COVID-19 vaccine. Profiling relied on immunoSEQ multiplex PCR, and the TCRdb table lists in-frame clones only, not all of them. The repertoire consists of around 200,000 clones, with approximately 91% occurring once and the leading ten covering roughly 0.99%. Here the sequenced sample was peripheral blood, taken on day 0 of AZD1222 vaccination. The receptors originated from an adult in good health. Each CDR3 is given with its conserved first and last residue. Fields, in order: V gene, D gene, clone size, J gene, CDR3 protein, CDR3 DNA. D genes are given only for firm matches. Size tells how often a clone was seen (once, few, many) or the class of an expanded clone, and some rows leave it out.

TRBV7-7	NA	once	TRBJ2-1	CASSLRLYNEQFF	TGTGCTAGCAGCTTAAGGCTCTACAATGAGCAGTTCTTC
TRBV2	NA	NA	TRBJ2-1	CASKRTGGNEQFF	TGTGCCAGCAAGAGGACGGGTGGGAATGAGCAGTTCTTC
TRBV23-1	TRBD1	NA	TRBJ1-5	CATWRGPDQPQHF	TGCGCTACATGGAGGGGGCCGGATCAGCCCCAGCATTTT
TRBV7-9	NA	NA	TRBJ2-7	CASSPRDTSYEQYF	TGTGCCAGCAGCCCCCGGGACACCTCCTACGAGCAGTACTTC
TRBV7-2	NA	NA	TRBJ1-1	CASSFRTGLNTEAFF	TGTGCCAGCAGCTTCAGAACAGGATTGAACACTGAAGCTTTCTTT
TRBV7-2	NA	NA	TRBJ1-5	CASSPRQNQPQHF	TGTGCCAGCAGCCCCCGGCAGAATCAGCCCCAGCATTTT
TRBV28	NA	NA	TRBJ1-5	CASSKTRGGKGQPQHF	TGTGCCAGCAGCAAAACCCGAGGGGGGAAGGGGCAGCCCCAGCATTTT
TRBV28	TRBD1	NA	TRBJ2-2	CASSLLIGQGLGELFF	TGTGCCAGCAGTTTATTAATTGGACAGGGTCTCGGGGAGCTGTTTTTT
TRBV7-2	NA	NA	TRBJ2-7	CASSLFFGYEQYF	TGTGCCAGCAGCTTGTTCTTTGGGTACGAGCAGTACTTC
TRBV5-6	NA	NA	TRBJ2-1	CASSSTWNNEQFF	TGTGCCAGCAGCTCGACATGGAACAATGAGCAGTTCTTC
TRBV19	NA	NA	TRBJ1-1	CASRGTEAFF	TGTGCCAGTAGGGGCACTGAAGCTTTCTTT
TRBV5-1	NA	NA	TRBJ2-5	CASSFTGHQETQYF	TGCGCCAGCAGCTTCACGGGCCACCAAGAGACCCAGTACTTC
TRBV6-6	TRBD2	NA	TRBJ2-5	CASRRGEETQYF	TGTGCCAGCAGACGGGGGGAAGAGACCCAGTACTTC
TRBV5-4	TRBD1	NA	TRBJ1-1	CASSASRQGNTEAFF	TGTGCCAGCAGCGCTTCGAGACAGGGGAACACTGAAGCTTTCTTT
TRBV7-9	NA	once	TRBJ1-5	CASSLAGTEGHQPQHF	TGTGCCAGCAGCTTAGCGGGGACGGAGGGCCATCAGCCCCAGCATTTT
TRBV18	TRBD1	NA	TRBJ1-2	CASSAGTGAGYGYTF	TGTGCCAGCTCGGCAGGGACAGGGGCCGGCTATGGCTACACCTTC
TRBV12-5	NA	NA	TRBJ2-1	CASGLAADYNEQFF	TGTGCTAGTGGTTTGGCGGCGGACTACAATGAGCAGTTCTTC
TRBV5-6	NA	NA	TRBJ1-2	CASSYEPRKQGYQNGYTF	TGTGCCAGCAGTTATGAGCCCCGAAAACAGGGATATCAAAATGGCTACACCTTC
TRBV4-1	NA	NA	TRBJ2-7	CASSQDPGQSHYEQYF	TGCGCCAGCAGCCAAGATCCCGGTCAATCTCACTACGAGCAGTACTTC
TRBV2	TRBD1	NA	TRBJ2-7	CASKLTGDYEQYF	TGTGCCAGCAAACTGACAGGGGACTACGAGCAGTACTTC
TRBV18	NA	few	TRBJ1-6	CASSPVQAPNSPLHF	TGTGCCAGCTCACCAGTCCAGGCCCCTAATTCACCCCTCCACTTT
TRBV6-2/TRBV6-3	NA	NA	TRBJ2-7	CASSSGHEQYF	TGTGCCAGCAGTTCCGGCCACGAGCAGTACTTC
TRBV12-5	TRBD1	once	TRBJ1-1	CASGLQGGTEAFF	TGTGCTAGTGGTTTGCAGGGGGGGACTGAAGCTTTCTTT
TRBV5-4	TRBD1	NA	TRBJ1-3	CASSLRQGGKSSGNTIYF	TGTGCCAGCAGCTTAAGGCAGGGGGGAAAGAGCTCTGGAAACACCATATATTTT
TRBV28	TRBD1	NA	TRBJ1-3	CASSSTGISGNTIYF	TGTGCCAGCAGTTCGACAGGGATCTCTGGAAACACCATATATTTT
TRBV7-9	TRBD1	NA	TRBJ1-5	CASSHTGTGGSQPQHF	TGTGCCAGCAGCCACACGGGGACAGGGGGAAGTCAGCCCCAGCATTTT
TRBV11-2	NA	NA	TRBJ2-2	CASSYGTLANTGELFF	TGTGCCAGCAGCTATGGGACACTGGCGAACACCGGGGAGCTGTTTTTT
TRBV9	TRBD2	NA	TRBJ2-3	CASSVASLAGDTQYF	TGTGCCAGCAGCGTAGCTTCACTAGCGGGAGATACGCAGTATTTT
TRBV27	NA	NA	TRBJ1-2	CASSFSSGEQNYGYTF	TGTGCCAGCAGTTTTAGTAGTGGGGAGCAGAACTATGGCTACACCTTC
TRBV20-1	NA	NA	TRBJ1-2	CSASIGGGANYGYTF	TGCAGTGCTAGTATTGGGGGCGGGGCTAACTATGGCTACACCTTC
TRBV6-5	TRBD1	NA	TRBJ1-2	CASSTPGQGGGYTF	TGTGCCAGCAGTACGCCCGGACAGGGAGGTGGCTACACCTTC
TRBV28	NA	NA	TRBJ1-4	CASSLTGRNEKLFF	TGTGCCAGCAGTTTAACAGGGAGGAATGAAAAACTGTTTTTT
TRBV3-1/TRBV3-2	TRBD2	NA	TRBJ2-1	CASSRPRGGGQFF	TGTGCCAGCAGCCGCCCTCGGGGGGGAGGGCAGTTCTTC
TRBV14	TRBD1	NA	TRBJ2-5	CASSPGQTQETQYF	TGTGCCAGCAGCCCGGGACAGACCCAAGAGACCCAGTACTTC
TRBV2	NA	NA	TRBJ1-2	CASRVARGRANYGYTF	TGTGCCAGCAGGGTGGCGAGGGGGAGAGCTAACTATGGCTACACCTTC